The 29 T cell receptor beta chains reported below all come from one sample, sequenced in a study of blood T cell repertoires in COVID-19. Sequencing used immunoSEQ multiplex PCR; TCRdb keeps in-frame clones, though not all of them. The sample includes 450,000 or so clones, 75% to 90% of them seen just once. Sequencing was performed on peripheral blood. These receptors were obtained from a young man with COVID-19, enrolled during active disease.

This chain joins TRBV18 and TRBJ2-7, with 10 nucleotides matching TRBD1. Germline V CDR1 and CDR2: KGHSH, LQKENI. Unmatched junction bases numbered 5, after V lost 3 bases and J lost 3 bases. This CDR3 is 15 amino acids long. The CDR3 DNA sequence: TGTGCCAGCTCACCGGACAGGGGGATAGGCTACGAGCAGTACTTC. Translated: CASSPDRGIGYEQYF.

The V gene is TRBV6-5, the J gene TRBJ2-1; 8 positions agree with TRBD2. CDR3 length: 14 amino acids. Losses at the gene ends were 5 bases for V and 2 bases for J; bases not matched to a gene: 2. Germline values: CDR1 MNHEY, CDR2 SVGAGI. CDR3 sequence: CASSRGLAYNEQFF. DNA for the CDR3: TGTGCCAGCAGTCGGGGACTAGCCTACAATGAGCAGTTCTTC.

The chain employs TRBV5-1 and TRBJ2-7; D is ambiguous. Trimming cost V 1 base and J 5 bases, with 10 bases left between them. The CDR3 is 13 amino acids. Germline CDR1 is SGHRS and CDR2 is YFSETQ. The CDR3 DNA reads TGCGCCAGCAGCTTGCTGGAGTCGAACGAGCAGTACTTC. This gives the protein CASSLLESNEQYF.

The genes are TRBV27 and TRBJ2-7, with a tentative D call TRBD2 (6 bases). There are 13 residues in the CDR3. Trimming pared 0 bases from V and 6 bases from J, leaving 9 bases between. Germline V gene sequence: CDR1 MNHEY, CDR2 SMNVEV (reference sequence). The CDR3 here is CASSLSGSREQYF. Written as DNA, the CDR3 is TGTGCCAGCAGTTTATCCGGGAGTCGCGAGCAGTACTTC.

The chain links TRBV4-2 to TRBJ2-7; D might be TRBD1 (5 bases). Trimming stripped 0 bases from V and 5 bases from J, with 14 bases between. This CDR3 region has 15 residues. Germline V gene data show CDR1 as LGHNA and CDR2 as YNFKEQ. DNA of the CDR3: TGTGCCAGCAGCCAAGATTTTCGACAGCAGGACGAGCAGTACTTC. It translates to CASSQDFRQQDEQYF.

The CDR3 nucleotides are TGTGCCAGCAGTGCCGGGACTAGCGCCGACAATGAGCAGTTCTTC. The encoded protein is CASSAGTSADNEQFF. The V and J genes are TRBV6-4 and TRBJ2-1, with TRBD2 matching 10 bases. CDR3 length: 15 amino acids. Germline V gene sequence: CDR1 MRHNA, CDR2 SNTAGT. V lost 4 bases to trimming and J lost 5 bases; unmatched junction nucleotides: 5.

The chain couples TRBV10-3 to TRBJ2-2; 9 nucleotides agree with TRBD2. Germline assignment: CDR1 ENHRY and CDR2 SYGVKD. The V and J ends lost 6 bases and 5 bases, in that order; junction bases with no gene match: 7. This CDR3 has 15 amino acids. CDR3 coding DNA: TGTGCCATCAGGCGTAGCGGGGGAGAAACCGGGGAGCTGTTTTTT. As protein: CAIRRSGGETGELFF.

This clone occurred a few times. The CDR3 is CASSRDRLGLPQHF. The CDR3 DNA reads TGTGCCAGCAGTCGGGACAGGCTAGGTCTACCCCAGCATTTT. V and J are TRBV27 and TRBJ1-5; TRBD1 matches 8 bases. Germline CDR1 is MNHEY and CDR2 is SMNVEV (reference sequence). The CDR3 loop spans 14 amino acids. Trimming took 5 bases from V and 10 from J; bases not matched to a gene: 10.

The rearrangement links TRBV10-1 to TRBJ2-5, with a tentative D call TRBD1 (5 bases). The CDR3 runs to 14 residues. The germline CDR1 and CDR2 sequences are WNHNN and SYGVQD (reference sequence). Trimming stripped 3 bases from V and 3 bases from J, with 11 bases between. This CDR3 is CASSEPGREETQYF. CDR3 DNA sequence: TGCGCCAGCAGTGAACCGGGCAGGGAAGAGACCCAGTACTTC.

V gene TRBV2 combines with J gene TRBJ2-2; D may be TRBD2 (6 bases). The germline gives CDR1 SNHLY, CDR2 FYNNEI. V gave up 6 bases and J gave up 6 bases, with 20 bases separating them. CDR3 length equals 16 residues. Here the CDR3 DNA reads TGTGCCAGCAGCCCCAAGAGACTAGGCCGCGCCGGGGAGCTGTTTTTT. This encodes CASSPKRLGRAGELFF.

The chain joins TRBV18 to TRBJ1-2; D gene ambiguous. Trimming left V 1 base short and J 4 bases short, with 10 bases between. CDR1 is KGHSH and CDR2 is LQKENI in the germline V gene. This CDR3 is 14 amino acids long. The DNA for the CDR3 is TGTGCCAGCTCACCACTTCTAGGCGGCTATGGCTACACCTTC. It is translated as CASSPLLGGYGYTF.

The genes are TRBV19 and TRBJ1-1; 7 nucleotides agree with TRBD1. Unmatched junction bases numbered 8, after V lost 6 bases and J lost 4 bases. Germline V gene lookup returns CDR1 LNHDA and CDR2 SQIVND (reference sequence). The CDR3 is 14 amino acids. The CDR3 spells CASSRRSGGTEAFF. CDR3 nucleotides: TGTGCCAGTAGCCGACGCTCAGGGGGCACTGAAGCTTTCTTT. Based on the CDR3 plus reference TRBV19 and TRBJ1-1, the full variable domain is DGGITQSPKYLFRKEGQNVTLSCEQNLNHDAMYWYRQDPGQGLRLIYYSQIVNDFQKGDIAEGYSVSREKKESFPLTVTSAQKNPTAFYLCASSRRSGGTEAFFGQGTRLTVV.

The genes are TRBV2 and TRBJ2-1, with TRBD2 identical over 12 bases. J was trimmed by 8 bases and V by 0 bases; bases with no gene match: 5. Germline CDR1 and CDR2: SNHLY and FYNNEI. This CDR3 is 16 amino acids long. The CDR3 protein is CASSEATLAGGDEQFF. The DNA of the CDR3 is TGTGCCAGCAGTGAAGCCACGCTAGCGGGGGGGGATGAGCAGTTCTTC.

DNA of the CDR3: TGCAGCGTGGGCAGGGAGGGGCAGCAGTACTTC. The encoded protein is CSVGREGQQYF. V usage is TRBV29-1 and J usage is TRBJ2-7, with 7 bases matching TRBD2. J lost 8 bases, V lost 6 bases, and 7 bases had no gene match. The CDR3 spans 11 residues. The germline gives CDR1 SQVTM, CDR2 ANQGSEA.

The V and J genes are TRBV29-1 and TRBJ2-7; possible D gene TRBD2, 5 bases. The CDR3 loop spans 12 amino acids. Trimming took off 7 bases at V and 2 bases at J, with 12 bases between the two ends. The germline V gene has CDR1 SQVTM and CDR2 ANQGSEA. CDR3 region: CSGRTATYEQYF. Here the CDR3 DNA reads TGCAGCGGCCGGACTGCGACCTACGAGCAGTACTTC.

This clone appeared a single time. V is TRBV7-8 and J is TRBJ1-2; D unresolved. The CDR3 spans 13 residues. V was clipped by 5 bases and J by 5 bases, with 12 bases between them. Germline V gene lookup returns CDR1 SGHVS and CDR2 FQNEAQ. CDR3 coding DNA: TGTGCCAGCAGCCAAATCACGGGATATGGCTACACCTTC. This gives the protein CASSQITGYGYTF.

The V call is TRBV7-6, the J call TRBJ2-3; 9 bases line up with TRBD1. From germline, CDR1 is SGHVS and CDR2 FNYEAQ. The CDR3 is 15 residues long. V shed 2 bases and J 5 bases; nucleotides not matched to a gene: 5. CDR3 DNA: TGTGCCAGCAGCTTACGGGGACAGGGTATAGATACGCAGTATTTT. Its protein product is CASSLRGQGIDTQYF. The full variable domain, in which reference TRBV7-6 and TRBJ2-3 provide the parts outside the CDR3, is GAGVSQSPRYKVTKRGQDVALRCDPISGHVSLYWYRQALGQGPEFLTYFNYEAQQDKSGLPNDRFSAERPEGSISTLTIQRTEQRDSAMYRCASSLRGQGIDTQYFGPGTRLTVL.

The V call is TRBV15, the J call TRBJ2-7; the match to TRBD1 covers 10 bases. The CDR3 is 14 amino acids. After removal of 4 bases from V and 4 bases from J, the junction contained 4 bases not matched to a gene. CDR1 and CDR2 from the germline V gene are LNHNV and YYDKDF (reference sequence). For the CDR3, the DNA is TGTGCCACCAGCATGGGACAGGGGTGGTACGAGCAGTACTTC. Protein product: CATSMGQGWYEQYF.

The chain combines TRBV5-4 with TRBJ2-1; D unresolved. CDR1 and CDR2 from the germline V gene are SGHNT and YYREEE (reference sequence). V lost 4 bases to trimming and J lost 7 bases, with 21 bases between them. CDR3 size: 16 residues. The CDR3 DNA is TGTGCCAGCAGCACCAGCGTCAGTGTCCCTGGAAATGAGCAGTTCTTC. This encodes CASSTSVSVPGNEQFF. Using reference TRBV5-4 and TRBJ2-1 for the parts outside the CDR3, the full variable domain is ETGVTQSPTHLIKTRGQQVTLRCSSQSGHNTVSWYQQALGQGPQFIFQYYREEENGRGNFPPRFSGLQFPNYSSELNVNALELDDSALYLCASSTSVSVPGNEQFFGPGTRLTVL.

J is TRBJ2-3 and V is TRBV23-1; 7 bases fit TRBD1. TRBV23-1 is given ORF status, its function remaining uncertain. This CDR3 is 16 amino acids long. V was pared by 2 bases and J by 1 base, with 6 bases of the junction left unmatched. Here the CDR3 reads CASSQVTGRGTDTQYF. The CDR3 DNA reads TGCGCCAGCAGTCAAGTGACAGGGAGAGGCACAGATACGCAGTATTTT.

To note about this clone: One junction end disagrees with the germline gene, perhaps due to a read error. This chain connects TRBV7-9 to TRBJ2-7; 12 bases map to TRBD1. The germline V gene has CDR1 SEHNR and CDR2 FQNEAQ (reference sequence). The CDR3 spans 12 residues. CDR3: CASSSGTGGASF. The CDR3 nucleotides are TGTGCCAGCAGCTCCGGGACAGGGGGCGCGTCCTTC.

The chain has TRBV18 and TRBJ1-1; TRBD1 agrees at 9 bases. This CDR3 region has 17 residues. Trimming at V came to 1 base and at J to 3 bases, leaving 9 bases not matched to a gene. CDR1 KGHSH and CDR2 LQKENI come from the germline V gene. This CDR3 reads CASSPRPTGGADTEAFF. Written as DNA, the CDR3 is TGTGCCAGCTCACCACGACCGACAGGGGGGGCGGACACTGAAGCTTTCTTT.

A remark on this clone: Other DNA sequences within the sample encode an identical CDR3. The chain recombines TRBV5-6 with TRBJ1-1; no reliable D call. V was pared by 0 bases and J by 1 base, with 4 bases between. Germline V gene lookup returns CDR1 SGHDT and CDR2 YYEEEE. This CDR3 comprises 13 residues. The CDR3 DNA sequence: TGTGCCAGCAGCTTGGGAGGGAACACTGAAGCTTTCTTT. This codes for CASSLGGNTEAFF.

The rearrangement joins TRBV12-3 or TRBV12-4 to TRBJ2-5, with D unclear. The CDR3 extends over 13 amino acids. V was trimmed by 3 bases and J by 5 bases, leaving 10 bases between them. This chain's CDR3 is CASSLFDRETQYF. The CDR3 DNA reads TGTGCCAGCAGTTTGTTTGATCGGGAGACCCAGTACTTC.

V and J are TRBV11-2 and TRBJ2-4; D gene ambiguous. CDR3 length: 13 residues. Germline CDR1 reads SGHAT; CDR2 reads FQNNGV. V shed 4 bases and J shed 1 base, with 5 bases lying between them. CDR3 loop: CASSSLAKNIQYF. The DNA for the CDR3 is TGTGCCAGCAGCTCCCTGGCCAAAAACATTCAGTACTTC.

The V and J genes are TRBV27 and TRBJ2-3; TRBD2 matches 11 bases. Germline CDR1 and CDR2: MNHEY and SMNVEV (reference sequence). CDR3 size: 17 residues. V shed 2 bases, J shed 4 bases, and the junction held 8 bases outside the gene matches. CDR3 bases: TGTGCCAGCAGTTTAACCCTTTCTAGCGGGGGGTCAGATACGCAGTATTTT. Amino acids: CASSLTLSSGGSDTQYF.

About this clone: Other DNA sequences in the sample encode the same CDR3. CDR3 protein: CASSLGQNNEQFF. The DNA for the CDR3 is TGTGCCAGCAGCTTAGGGCAGAATAATGAGCAGTTCTTC. V usage is TRBV11-2 and J usage is TRBJ2-1; no firm D call. CDR1 is SGHAT, CDR2 FQNNGV, per germline. The V and J ends lost 1 base and 7 bases respectively, with 8 bases between them. The CDR3 consists of 13 residues.

The rearrangement uses TRBV24-1 and TRBJ1-2; TRBD1 matches at 8 bases. V lost 4 bases, J lost 5 bases, and 11 bases stayed unmatched. Germline-derived CDR1 and CDR2 are KGHDR and SFDVKD. This CDR3 has 16 residues. The CDR3 nucleotides are TGTGCCACCAGTGACAATGCAGGGGGCAGCATTTATGGCTACACCTTC. It encodes CATSDNAGGSIYGYTF.

V gene TRBV15 combines with J gene TRBJ2-1, with TRBD1 as a possible D gene (5 bases). The CDR3 has 15 amino acids. CDR1 and CDR2 (germline): LNHNV, YYDKDF (reference sequence). V lost 0 bases, J lost 9 bases, and 15 bases lay in between. The CDR3, as DNA: TGTGCCACCAGCAGAGAGGGGCAGGGTAAAGGTGAGCAGTTCTTC. This codes for CATSREGQGKGEQFF.